This T cell receptor beta chain appears in the sequencing data of a study of T cell responses to AZD1222 COVID-19 vaccine. Study overall: Pooling was applied to second doses at about 4 or about 12 weeks.

From germline, CDR1 is MNHEY and CDR2 SVGEGT. CDR3 length: 16 amino acids. V was shortened by 4 bases and J by 0 bases, with 13 bases between the two germline ends. Comment on this clone: The antigen is undetermined.

Study-wide results and caveats: Reports indicate that nearly half of spike-specific TCRs are directed at unmutated variant regions. Two AZD1222 doses significantly raised spike-specific TCR breadth and depth over controls. Clonal diversity was possibly underestimated; the donors were predominantly white British and more often female.

Only in-frame clones appear in the TCRdb table, and some are missing; sequencing was by immunoSEQ multiplex PCR. Here the sample spans around 120,000 clones, 92% being singletons. The sequenced sample was peripheral blood, obtained on day 0 of AZD1222 vaccination. The chain joins TRBV6-2 or TRBV6-3 to TRBJ1-3; no clear D. The sequence was obtained from an adult in good health. The CDR3 region has the DNA TGTGCCAGCAGTTCCTCTCCCAGCGCCTCTGGAAACACCATATATTTT. Amino acid sequence: CASSSSPSASGNTIYF.